Sequencing of this T cell receptor beta chain was carried out in a study of blood T cell repertoires in COVID-19. In the study overall: The analysed material was cDNA or gDNA that came from T cells, B-cell-depleted T cells, or PBMCs.

The CDR3 length is 14 residues. V lost 0 bases and J lost 1; bases outside the gene matches: 0. From germline, CDR1 is KGHSH and CDR2 LQKENI. This clone was seen just once. Original analysis: Reference gene primer amplification in the assay estimated nucleated cell counts. This table comes from immunoSEQ multiplex PCR, and its TCRdb copy is limited to in-frame clones, with some not included. D and trimming were read from the DNA, whereas the V and J calls and clone size are those reported in that table. The sample includes around 170,000 clones, approximately 90% seen only once; the top ten take 2.9%.

Sequencing was done on a sample of peripheral blood. The V call is TRBV18, the J call TRBJ2-7, with 7 nucleotides matching TRBD1. The TCR comes from a woman aged 25 to 45 with active or convalescent COVID-19. CDR3 sequence: CASSPPDRSYEQYF. The DNA for the CDR3 is TGTGCCAGCTCACCACCGGACAGGTCCTACGAGCAGTACTTC.